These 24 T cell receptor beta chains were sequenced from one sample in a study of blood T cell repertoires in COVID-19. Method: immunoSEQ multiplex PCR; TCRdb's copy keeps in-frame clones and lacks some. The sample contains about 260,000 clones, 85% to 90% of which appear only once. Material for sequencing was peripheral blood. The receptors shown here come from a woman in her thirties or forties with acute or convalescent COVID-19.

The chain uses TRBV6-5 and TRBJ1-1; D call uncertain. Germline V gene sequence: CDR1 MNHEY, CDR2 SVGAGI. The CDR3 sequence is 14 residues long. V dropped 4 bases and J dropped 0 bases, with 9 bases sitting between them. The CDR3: CASSSQRLNTEAFF. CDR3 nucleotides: TGTGCCAGCAGTTCACAGAGACTGAACACTGAAGCTTTCTTT.

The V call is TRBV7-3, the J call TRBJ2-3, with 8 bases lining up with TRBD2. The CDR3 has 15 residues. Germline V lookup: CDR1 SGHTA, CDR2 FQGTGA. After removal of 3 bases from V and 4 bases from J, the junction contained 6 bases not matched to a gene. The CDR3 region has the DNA TGTGCCAGCAGCTTTTTCGGACTAGCTGCAGATACGCAGTATTTT. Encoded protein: CASSFFGLAADTQYF.

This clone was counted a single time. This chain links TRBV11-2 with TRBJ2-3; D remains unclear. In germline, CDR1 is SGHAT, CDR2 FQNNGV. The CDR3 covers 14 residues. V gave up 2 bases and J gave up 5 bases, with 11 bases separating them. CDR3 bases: TGTGCCAGCAGCTTAAATATAGCTAGAGATACGCAGTATTTT. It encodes CASSLNIARDTQYF. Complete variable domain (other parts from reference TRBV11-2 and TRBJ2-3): EAGVAQSPRYKIIEKRQSVAFWCNPISGHATLYWYQQILGQGPKLLIQFQNNGVVDDSQLPKDRFSAERLKGVDSTLKIQPAKLEDSAVYLCASSLNIARDTQYFGPGTRLTVL.

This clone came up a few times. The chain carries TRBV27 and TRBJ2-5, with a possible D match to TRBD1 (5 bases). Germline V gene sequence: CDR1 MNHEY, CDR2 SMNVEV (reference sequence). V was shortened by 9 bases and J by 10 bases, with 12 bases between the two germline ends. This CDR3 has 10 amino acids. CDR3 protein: CARQDRVQYF. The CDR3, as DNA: TGTGCCAGACAGGATCGGGTCCAGTACTTC.

CDR3: CASSPRLAGVETQYF. The CDR3 nucleotides are TGTGCCAGCTCACCAAGACTAGCGGGGGTAGAGACCCAGTACTTC. J is TRBJ2-5 and V is TRBV18; 12 nucleotides agree with TRBD2. Looked up from germline, CDR1 is KGHSH and CDR2 is LQKENI. The CDR3 extends over 15 amino acids. With 2 bases clipped from V and 4 bases from J, the junction kept 2 bases outside the gene matches.

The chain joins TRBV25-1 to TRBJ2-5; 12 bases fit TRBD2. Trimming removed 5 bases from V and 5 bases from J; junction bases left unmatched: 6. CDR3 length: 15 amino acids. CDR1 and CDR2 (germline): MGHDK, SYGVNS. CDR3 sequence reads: CASSKTSGGKETQYF. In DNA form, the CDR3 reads TGTGCCAGCAGTAAGACTAGCGGGGGAAAGGAGACCCAGTACTTC.

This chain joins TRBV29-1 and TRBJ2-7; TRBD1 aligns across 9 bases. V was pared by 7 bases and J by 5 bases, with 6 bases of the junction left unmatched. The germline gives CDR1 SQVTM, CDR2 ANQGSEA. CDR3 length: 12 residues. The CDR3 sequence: CSALGQGDEQYV. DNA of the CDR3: TGCAGCGCTCTGGGACAGGGCGACGAGCAGTACGTC.

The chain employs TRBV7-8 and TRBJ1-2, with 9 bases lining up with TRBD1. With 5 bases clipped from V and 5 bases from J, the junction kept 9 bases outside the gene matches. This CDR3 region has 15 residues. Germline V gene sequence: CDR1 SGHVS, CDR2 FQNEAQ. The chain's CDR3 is CASSTGTGLWYGYTF. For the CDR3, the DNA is TGTGCCAGCAGCACCGGGACAGGGCTCTGGTATGGCTACACCTTC.

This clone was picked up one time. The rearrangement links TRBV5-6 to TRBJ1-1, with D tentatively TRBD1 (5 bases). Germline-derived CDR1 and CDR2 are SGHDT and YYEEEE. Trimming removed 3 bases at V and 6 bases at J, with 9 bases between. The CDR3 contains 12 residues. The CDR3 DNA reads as TGTGCCAGCAGCTACCCACAGGCTGAAGCTTTCTTT. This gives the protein CASSYPQAEAFF.

The CDR3 DNA follows: TGTGCCAGCAGTGAAGCGGGGGGGGGCCACGAGCAGTACGTC. Translation gives CASSEAGGGHEQYV. V gene TRBV6-1 combines with J gene TRBJ2-7, with TRBD2 as a possible D gene (7 bases). CDR3 length: 14 amino acids. The V gene lost 0 bases and the J gene lost 5 bases, with 11 bases spanning the gap. CDR1 MNHNS and CDR2 SASEGT come from the germline V gene.

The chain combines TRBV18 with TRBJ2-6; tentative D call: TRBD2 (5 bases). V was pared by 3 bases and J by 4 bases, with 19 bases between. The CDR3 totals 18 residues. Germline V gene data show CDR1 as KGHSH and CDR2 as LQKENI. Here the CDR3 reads CASSPRTSSRGGANVLTF. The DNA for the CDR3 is TGTGCCAGCTCACCCCGGACGAGCAGTAGAGGGGGGGCCAACGTCCTGACTTTC.

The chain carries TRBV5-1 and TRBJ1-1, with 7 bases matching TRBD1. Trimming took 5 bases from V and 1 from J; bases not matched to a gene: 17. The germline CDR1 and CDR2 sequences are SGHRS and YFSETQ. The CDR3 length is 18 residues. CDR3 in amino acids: CASRAWGPKTGRNTEAFF. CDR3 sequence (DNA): TGCGCCAGCAGGGCTTGGGGACCCAAGACAGGGAGGAACACTGAAGCTTTCTTT.

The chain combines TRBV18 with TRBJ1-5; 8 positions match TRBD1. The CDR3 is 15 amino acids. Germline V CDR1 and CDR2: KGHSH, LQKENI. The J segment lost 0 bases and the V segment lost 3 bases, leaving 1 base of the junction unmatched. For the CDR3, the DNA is TGTGCCAGCTCACCCGACAGGGGTAGCAATCAGCCCCAGCATTTT. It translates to CASSPDRGSNQPQHF.

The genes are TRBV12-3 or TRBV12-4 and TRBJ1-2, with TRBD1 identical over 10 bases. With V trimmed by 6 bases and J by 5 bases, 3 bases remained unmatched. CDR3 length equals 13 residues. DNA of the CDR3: TGTGCCAGCAGCGGGGACAGGGGATATGGCTACACCTTC. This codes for CASSGDRGYGYTF.

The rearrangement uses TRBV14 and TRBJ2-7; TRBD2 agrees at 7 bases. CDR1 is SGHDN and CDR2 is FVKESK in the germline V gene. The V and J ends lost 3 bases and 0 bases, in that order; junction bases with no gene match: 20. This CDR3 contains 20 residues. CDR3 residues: CASSQGGGRHAPFSSYEQYV. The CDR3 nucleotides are TGTGCCAGCAGCCAGGGGGGGGGACGACACGCGCCCTTTAGCTCCTACGAGCAGTACGTC.

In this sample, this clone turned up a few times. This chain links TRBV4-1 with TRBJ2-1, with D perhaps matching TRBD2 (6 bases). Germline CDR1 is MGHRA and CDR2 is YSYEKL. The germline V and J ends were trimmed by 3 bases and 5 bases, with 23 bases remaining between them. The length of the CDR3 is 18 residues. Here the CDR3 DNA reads TGCGCCAGCAGCCACCCTGGGGGGTTGGCAGCTCCGGACAATGAGCAGTTCTTC. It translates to CASSHPGGLAAPDNEQFF.

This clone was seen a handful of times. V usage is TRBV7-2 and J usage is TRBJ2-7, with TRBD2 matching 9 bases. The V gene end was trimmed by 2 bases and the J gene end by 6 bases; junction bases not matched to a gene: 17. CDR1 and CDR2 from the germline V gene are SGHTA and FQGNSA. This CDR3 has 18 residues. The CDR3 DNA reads TGTGCCAGCAGCTTACACGGCTCTGGCGGGGGGGCATTTATCGAGCAGTACGTC. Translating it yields CASSLHGSGGGAFIEQYV.

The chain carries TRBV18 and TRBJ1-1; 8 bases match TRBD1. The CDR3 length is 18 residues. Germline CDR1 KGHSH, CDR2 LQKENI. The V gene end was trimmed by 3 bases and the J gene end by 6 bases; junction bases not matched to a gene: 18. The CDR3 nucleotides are TGTGCCAGCTCACCGCGACTAATGACAGGGGCTGTGAGGGCTGAAGCTTTCTTT. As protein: CASSPRLMTGAVRAEAFF.

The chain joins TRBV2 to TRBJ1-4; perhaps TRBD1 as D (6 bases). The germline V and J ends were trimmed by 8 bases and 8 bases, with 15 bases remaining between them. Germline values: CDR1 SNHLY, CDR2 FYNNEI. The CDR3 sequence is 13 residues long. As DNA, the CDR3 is TGTGCCAGCGTGGGGGCCGCCTGGGAAAAACTGTTTTTT. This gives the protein CASVGAAWEKLFF.

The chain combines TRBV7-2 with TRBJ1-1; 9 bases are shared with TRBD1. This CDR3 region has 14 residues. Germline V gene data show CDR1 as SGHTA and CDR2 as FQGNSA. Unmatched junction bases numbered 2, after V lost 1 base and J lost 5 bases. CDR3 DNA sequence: TGTGCCAGCAGCTTAGTACAGGGGGCTACTGAAGCTTTCTTT. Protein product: CASSLVQGATEAFF.

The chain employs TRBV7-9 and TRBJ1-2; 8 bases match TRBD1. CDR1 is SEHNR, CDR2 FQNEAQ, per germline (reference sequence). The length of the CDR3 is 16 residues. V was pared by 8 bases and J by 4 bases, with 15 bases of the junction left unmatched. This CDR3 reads CASGSRIIDRGYGYTF. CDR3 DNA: TGTGCCAGCGGATCGCGGATTATAGACAGGGGCTATGGCTACACCTTC.

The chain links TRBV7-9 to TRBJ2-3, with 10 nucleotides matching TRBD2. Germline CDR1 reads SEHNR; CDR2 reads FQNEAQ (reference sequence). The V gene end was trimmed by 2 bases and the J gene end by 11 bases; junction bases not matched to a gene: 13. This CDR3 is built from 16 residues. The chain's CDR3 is CASSLIRLAGDSVQYF. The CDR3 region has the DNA TGTGCCAGCAGCTTAATCCGGCTAGCGGGGGACTCGGTGCAGTATTTT.

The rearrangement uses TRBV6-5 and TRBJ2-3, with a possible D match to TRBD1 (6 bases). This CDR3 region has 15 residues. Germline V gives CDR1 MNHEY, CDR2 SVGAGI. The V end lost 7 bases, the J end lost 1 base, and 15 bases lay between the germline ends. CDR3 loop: CASTLRAGGTDTQYF. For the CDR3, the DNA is TGTGCCAGCACCTTAAGAGCAGGGGGCACAGATACGCAGTATTTT.

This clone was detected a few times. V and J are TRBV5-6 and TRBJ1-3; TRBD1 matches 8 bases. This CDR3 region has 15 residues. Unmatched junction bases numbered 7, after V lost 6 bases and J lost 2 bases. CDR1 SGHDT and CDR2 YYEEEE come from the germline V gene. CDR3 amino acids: CASTYLDRAGNTIYF. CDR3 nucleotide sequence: TGTGCCAGCACCTACTTGGACAGGGCTGGAAACACCATATATTTT.